What follows are 8 T cell receptor beta chains derived from one specimen sequenced in a study of blood T cell repertoires in COVID-19. Assay: immunoSEQ multiplex PCR; the TCRdb copy retains only in-frame clones and omits some. Here the sample spans about 220,000 clones, 88% being singletons. The sequenced sample consisted of PBMCs or T cells enriched from blood (not recorded which). The receptors stem from a woman aged 50 to 65 with acute COVID-19.

This CDR3 is CASSPPIGGGIVYEQYF. CDR3 DNA sequence: TGTGCCAGCTCACCACCTATTGGGGGGGGAATCGTCTACGAGCAGTACTTC. The chain couples TRBV18 to TRBJ2-7; 7 bases match TRBD2. The V gene's germline CDR1 is KGHSH and CDR2 LQKENI. The CDR3 consists of 17 residues. V gave up 0 bases and J gave up 3 bases; unmatched junction bases: 11.

The V call is TRBV4-3, the J call TRBJ2-1, with D maybe TRBD2 (5 bases). Germline V gene data show CDR1 as LGHNA and CDR2 as YSLEER. This CDR3 spans 13 amino acids. Deletions cut 0 bases from V and 12 bases from J, with 12 bases between. The CDR3 region has the DNA TGCGCCAGCAGCCAAGATTCGGGGTCCAGGCAGTTCTTC. Protein: CASSQDSGSRQFF.

Comments on this clone: Germline is not matched at one junction end, which may reflect a read error. V is TRBV11-3 and J is TRBJ2-3; 10 bases match TRBD1. Germline CDR1 and CDR2: SGHNT and YENEEA. This CDR3 spans 15 amino acids. In nucleotides, the CDR3 is TGTGCCAGCAACCTTAACCGGGACAGGGGAATCTTAGGCCTTTTT. Protein: CASNLNRDRGILGLF.

The rearrangement links TRBV29-1 to TRBJ2-2; the D gene is possibly TRBD1 (5 bases). The germline CDR1 and CDR2 sequences are SQVTM and ANQGSEA. Trimming removed 6 bases from V and 2 bases from J, with 16 bases in between. This CDR3 region has 15 residues. The CDR3 here is CSVKPGKPNTGELFF. The CDR3 coding sequence is TGCAGCGTCAAACCAGGGAAGCCTAACACCGGGGAGCTGTTTTTT.

This clone was counted only a few times. The V and J genes are TRBV11-3 and TRBJ2-3; maybe TRBD2 (6 bases). From germline, CDR1 is SGHNT and CDR2 YENEEA. Trimming pared 5 bases from V and 9 bases from J, leaving 15 bases between. The CDR3 consists of 13 residues. In nucleotides, the CDR3 is TGTGCCAGCAGCCCACCCTCTAGCGAGACGCAGTATTTT. This encodes CASSPPSSETQYF. Full variable domain (outside the CDR3, taken from reference TRBV11-3 and TRBJ2-3): EAGVVQSPRYKIIEKKQPVAFWCNPISGHNTLYWYLQNLGQGPELLIRYENEEAVDDSQLPKDRFSAERLKGVDSTLKIQPAELGDSAVYLCASSPPSSETQYFGPGTRLTVL.

The rearrangement links TRBV2 to TRBJ2-7, with 9 bases that match TRBD1. Germline V CDR1 and CDR2: SNHLY, FYNNEI. V trimming: 6 bases; J trimming: 0 bases; junction bases outside the gene matches: 3. The CDR3 loop spans 14 amino acids. The CDR3 region is CASSEDRGSYEQYF. CDR3 bases: TGTGCCAGCAGCGAGGACAGGGGCTCCTACGAGCAGTACTTC.

The CDR3 loop is CASSVQGVEAFF. The CDR3 DNA follows: TGTGCCAGCAGCGTACAGGGGGTTGAAGCTTTCTTT. The chain has TRBV11-1 and TRBJ1-1; 8 bases fit TRBD1. V dropped 5 bases and J dropped 7; count of bases not matched to a gene: 3. Germline loops: CDR1 SGHAT, CDR2 FQDESV (reference sequence). The CDR3 contains 12 residues.

The chain links TRBV5-1 to TRBJ2-2, with D possibly matching TRBD2 (6 bases). Trimming pared 0 bases from V and 4 bases from J, leaving 19 bases between. Germline V lookup: CDR1 SGHRS, CDR2 YFSETQ. CDR3 length: 18 residues. This chain's CDR3 is CASSLEAPGTPITGELFF. DNA for the CDR3: TGCGCCAGCAGCTTGGAGGCCCCCGGGACTCCAATCACCGGGGAGCTGTTTTTT.